Only a few counts were recorded for the clone carrying this T cell receptor (beta chain). Antigen: not known. The sample holds other DNA sequences that translate to the same CDR3. The data derive from a study of cytomegalovirus exposure and HLA in healthy donors. Here immunoSEQ multiplex PCR was the method, and the copy in TCRdb shows in-frame clones only, minus some. The sample carries 200,000 to 300,000 clones, approximately 90% recorded once. The CDR3 has 13 residues. V was pared by 3 bases and J by 7 bases, with 7 bases between. Per germline, CDR1 KGHSH and CDR2 LQKENI. Study-wide points: In vitro testing confirmed three CMV-associated chains as specific for CMV antigens. According to the study, around 180 TCR beta chains were cytomegalovirus-associated. Across donors, most TCRs were seen rarely, yet some public ones were widespread.

V and J are TRBV18 and TRBJ1-6; a possible D gene is TRBD1 (6 bases). The clonotype originates from a man aged 18 to 35 in good health and CMV-seronegative. The source material was PBMCs. CDR3 loop: CASSPTGNSPLHF. In nucleotides, the CDR3 is TGTGCCAGCTCACCCACAGGGAATTCACCCCTCCACTTT. The variable domain in full, completed from reference TRBV18 and TRBJ1-6, reads NAGVMQNPRHLVRRRGQEARLRCSPMKGHSHVYWYRQLPEEGLKFMVYLQKENIIDESGMPKERFSAEFPKEGPSILRIQQVVRGDSAAYFCASSPTGNSPLHFGNGTRLTVT.